Listed here are 12 T cell receptor beta chains from one sample, sequenced in a study of CD8 T cells in Susac syndrome. With random hexamers, roughly 0.45 to 1 ug RNA was reverse transcribed. TCRdb used MiXCR to reprocess the immunoSEQ multiplex PCR reads, holding one entry per CDR3 protein. The sample comprises 150,000 to 200,000 distinct CDR3 sequences, roughly 95% of which are singletons, and roughly 0.095% rests with the top ten. The specimen was CD4+ T cells from PBMCs. The receptors stem from a human donor with multiple sclerosis.

The rearrangement uses TRBV5-4 and TRBJ1-5, with D unresolved. V was shortened by 1 base and J by 4 bases, with 12 bases between the two germline ends. Germline CDR1 SGHNT, CDR2 YYREEE (reference sequence). This CDR3 has 15 amino acids. CDR3 amino acids: CASSLNGILNQPQHF. Written as DNA, the CDR3 is TGTGCCAGCAGCTTGAACGGGATCCTTAATCAGCCCCAGCATTTT. Drawing the rest from reference TRBV5-4 and TRBJ1-5, the complete variable domain is ETGVTQSPTHLIKTRGQQVTLRCSSQSGHNTVSWYQQALGQGPQFIFQYYREEENGRGNFPPRFSGLQFPNYSSELNVNALELDDSALYLCASSLNGILNQPQHFGDGTRLSIL.

The CDR3 nucleotides read TGCAGCGTTGGGGGACTAAACACCGGAGAGACCCAGTACTTC. Its protein is CSVGGLNTGETQYF. J is TRBJ2-5 and V is TRBV29-1; 7 bases match TRBD2. Germline V CDR1 and CDR2: SQVTM, ANQGSEA. The junction had 9 bases not matched to a gene; V was cut back by 4 bases and J by 4 bases. The CDR3 consists of 14 residues.

The V gene is TRBV20-1, the J gene TRBJ2-5; D might be TRBD1 (5 bases). Germline V gene lookup returns CDR1 DFQATT and CDR2 SNEGSKA (reference sequence). V was trimmed by 3 bases and J by 3 bases, leaving 5 bases between them. The CDR3 length is 11 residues. The CDR3 reads CSASREETQYF. CDR3 coding DNA: TGCAGTGCTAGCAGGGAAGAGACCCAGTACTTC.

The chain combines TRBV28 with TRBJ2-1; a possible D gene is TRBD1 (6 bases). The CDR3 is 16 residues long. V was trimmed by 5 bases and J by 4 bases, leaving 18 bases between them. The germline V gene has CDR1 MDHEN and CDR2 SYDVKM. The CDR3: CASSTQTGVGYNEQFF. CDR3 sequence (DNA): TGTGCCAGCAGTACCCAGACAGGAGTAGGTTACAATGAGCAGTTCTTC.

This clonotype occurred once. The chain couples TRBV20-1 to TRBJ2-7, with D perhaps given as TRBD1 or TRBD2 (5 bases each). V lost 4 bases to trimming and J lost 7 bases, with 14 bases between them. The germline gives CDR1 DFQATT, CDR2 SNEGSKA (reference sequence). The CDR3 covers 12 residues. This CDR3 is CSATTGPGEQYF. The CDR3 DNA reads TGCAGTGCTACCACGGGGCCAGGGGAGCAGTACTTC.

The rearrangement links TRBV23-1 to TRBJ1-1; 7 bases line up with TRBD1. TRBV23-1 carries the ORF label, with uncertain function. Germline trimming cut 6 bases from V and 1 base from J; bases unmatched to any gene: 2. The CDR3 covers 13 residues. The CDR3 sequence is CASRTGRNTEAFF. The CDR3 bases are TGCGCCAGCAGGACAGGGAGGAACACTGAAGCTTTCTTT.

This chain connects TRBV27 to TRBJ2-7; 8 bases fit TRBD1. Per germline, CDR1 MNHEY and CDR2 SMNVEV (reference sequence). V trimming: 5 bases; J trimming: 5 bases; junction bases outside the gene matches: 11. The CDR3 totals 15 residues. The CDR3 DNA reads TGTGCCAGCAGTGCAACAGGGGGGCCAGGGGACGAGCAGTACTTC. Protein sequence: CASSATGGPGDEQYF.

The chain employs TRBV15 and TRBJ1-6; D remains unclear. Germline V gene sequence: CDR1 LNHNV, CDR2 YYDKDF (reference sequence). CDR3 length: 12 residues. V lost 1 base and J lost 10, with 5 bases in between. CDR3 region: CATSRGGSPLHF. The CDR3 coding sequence is TGTGCCACCAGCAGAGGAGGGTCACCCCTCCACTTT.

The J gene is TRBJ1-2, the V gene TRBV3-1, with D tentatively TRBD1 (5 bases). Germline assignment: CDR1 LGHDT and CDR2 YNNKEL (reference sequence). The CDR3 spans 15 residues. V shed 0 bases and J shed 7 bases, with 15 bases lying between them. The CDR3 here is CASSQDWALGGGYTF. CDR3 nucleotides: TGTGCCAGCAGCCAAGATTGGGCACTCGGGGGTGGCTACACCTTC. Together with reference TRBV3-1 and TRBJ1-2, the CDR3 gives the full variable domain: DTAVSQTPKYLVTQMGNDKSIKCEQNLGHDTMYWYKQDSKKFLKIMFSYNNKELIINETVPNRFSPKSPDKAHLNLHINSLELGDSAVYFCASSQDWALGGGYTFGSGTRLTVV.

V gene TRBV5-1 combines with J gene TRBJ2-1; D tentatively reads TRBD1 or TRBD2 (5 bases each). The germline V gene encodes CDR1 SGHRS and CDR2 YFSETQ. The CDR3 loop spans 15 amino acids. V was pared by 4 bases and J by 0 bases, with 11 bases between. The CDR3 DNA sequence: TGCGCCAGCAGCGGGGGTGGAGTCTCCTACAATGAGCAGTTCTTC. Amino acid sequence: CASSGGGVSYNEQFF.

This clonotype was observed once. The chain joins TRBV9 to TRBJ1-5, with D uncertain. Trimming took 0 bases from V and 3 from J, leaving 4 bases between them. CDR1 is SGDLS, CDR2 YYNGEE, per germline. The CDR3 extends over 13 amino acids. The CDR3 protein is CASSVDNNQPQHF. The CDR3 bases are TGTGCCAGCAGCGTAGACAACAATCAGCCCCAGCATTTT.

The gene calls are TRBV9 and TRBJ2-7; 7 nucleotides agree with TRBD2. The CDR3 is 14 amino acids. CDR1 is SGDLS, CDR2 YYNGEE, per germline. V lost 0 bases, J lost 4 bases, and 4 bases stayed unmatched. The CDR3 DNA follows: TGTGCCAGCAGCGTAGCCCAGCGGGGATACGAGCAGTACTTC. Amino acid sequence: CASSVAQRGYEQYF.